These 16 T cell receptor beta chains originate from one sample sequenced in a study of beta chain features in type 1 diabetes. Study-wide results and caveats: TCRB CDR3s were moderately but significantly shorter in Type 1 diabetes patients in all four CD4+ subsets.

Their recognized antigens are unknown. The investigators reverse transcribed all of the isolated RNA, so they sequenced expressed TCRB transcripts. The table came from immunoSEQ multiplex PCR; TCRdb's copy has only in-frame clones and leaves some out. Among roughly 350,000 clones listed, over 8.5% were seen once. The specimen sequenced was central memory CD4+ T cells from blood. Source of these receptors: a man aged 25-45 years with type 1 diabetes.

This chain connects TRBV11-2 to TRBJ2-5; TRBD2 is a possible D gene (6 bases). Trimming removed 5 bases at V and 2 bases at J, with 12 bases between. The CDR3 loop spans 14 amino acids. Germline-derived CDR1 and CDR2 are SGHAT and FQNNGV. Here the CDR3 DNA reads TGTGCCAGCAGCCCAGGACGGGAGCAAGAGACCCAGTACTTC. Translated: CASSPGREQETQYF.

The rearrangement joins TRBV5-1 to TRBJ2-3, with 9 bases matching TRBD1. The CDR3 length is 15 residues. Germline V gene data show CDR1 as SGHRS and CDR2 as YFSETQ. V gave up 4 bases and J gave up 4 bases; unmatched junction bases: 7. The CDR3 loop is CASSPDGQGSDTQYF. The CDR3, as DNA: TGCGCCAGCAGCCCTGACGGACAGGGGTCAGATACGCAGTATTTT.

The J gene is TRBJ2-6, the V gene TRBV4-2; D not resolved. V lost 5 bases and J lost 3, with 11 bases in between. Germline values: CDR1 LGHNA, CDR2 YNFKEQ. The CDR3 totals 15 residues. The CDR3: CASSLVEGGANVLTF. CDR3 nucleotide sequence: TGTGCCAGCAGCTTAGTCGAAGGTGGGGCCAACGTCCTGACTTTC.

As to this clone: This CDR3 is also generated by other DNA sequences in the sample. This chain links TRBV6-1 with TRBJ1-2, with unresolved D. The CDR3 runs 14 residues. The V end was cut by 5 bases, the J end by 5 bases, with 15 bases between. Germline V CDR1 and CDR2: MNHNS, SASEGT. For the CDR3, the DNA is TGTGCCAGCAGTCCAAGGACGGAATCATATGGCTACACCTTC. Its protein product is CASSPRTESYGYTF.

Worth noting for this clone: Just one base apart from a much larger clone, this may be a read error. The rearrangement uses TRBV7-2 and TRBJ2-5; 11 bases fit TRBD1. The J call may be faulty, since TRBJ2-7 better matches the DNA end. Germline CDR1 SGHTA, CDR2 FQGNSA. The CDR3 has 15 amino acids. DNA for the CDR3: TGTGCCAGCAGCCCCCCGGGACAGGGGGCCTACGAGCAGTACTTC. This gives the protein CASSPPGQGAYEQYF.

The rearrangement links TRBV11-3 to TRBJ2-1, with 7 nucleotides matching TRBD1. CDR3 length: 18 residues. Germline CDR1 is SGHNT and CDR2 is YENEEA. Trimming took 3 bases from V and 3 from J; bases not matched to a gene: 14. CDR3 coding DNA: TGTGCCAGCAGCTTCGGCCCTACAGGGGCAGGAGACTACAATGAGCAGTTCTTC. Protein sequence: CASSFGPTGAGDYNEQFF.

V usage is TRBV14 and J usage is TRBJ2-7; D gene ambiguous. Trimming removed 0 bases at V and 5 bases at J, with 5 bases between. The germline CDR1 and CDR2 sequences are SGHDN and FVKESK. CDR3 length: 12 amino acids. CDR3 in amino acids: CASSQDRNEQYF. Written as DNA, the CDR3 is TGTGCCAGCAGCCAAGATAGAAACGAGCAGTACTTC.

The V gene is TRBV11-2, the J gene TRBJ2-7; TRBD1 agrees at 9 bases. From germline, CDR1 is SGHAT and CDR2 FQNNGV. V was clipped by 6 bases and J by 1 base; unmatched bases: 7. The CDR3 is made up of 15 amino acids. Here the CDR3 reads CASRAGGTGSYEQYF. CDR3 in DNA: TGTGCCAGCAGAGCCGGCGGGACAGGGTCCTACGAGCAGTACTTC. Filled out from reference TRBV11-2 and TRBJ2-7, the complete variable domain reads EAGVAQSPRYKIIEKRQSVAFWCNPISGHATLYWYQQILGQGPKLLIQFQNNGVVDDSQLPKDRFSAERLKGVDSTLKIQPAKLEDSAVYLCASRAGGTGSYEQYFGPGTRLTVT.

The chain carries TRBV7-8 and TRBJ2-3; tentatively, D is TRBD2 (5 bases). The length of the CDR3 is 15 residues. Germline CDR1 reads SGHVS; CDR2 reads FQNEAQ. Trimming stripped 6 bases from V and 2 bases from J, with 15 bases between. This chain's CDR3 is CASSRLSGFTDTQYF. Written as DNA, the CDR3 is TGTGCCAGCAGTCGTCTGAGCGGATTCACAGATACGCAGTATTTT.

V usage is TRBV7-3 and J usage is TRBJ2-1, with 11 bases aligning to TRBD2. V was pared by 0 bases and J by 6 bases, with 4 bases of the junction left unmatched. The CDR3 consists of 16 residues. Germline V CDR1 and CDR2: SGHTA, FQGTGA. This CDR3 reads CASSLTSGTSGNEQFF. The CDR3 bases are TGTGCCAGCAGCTTAACTAGCGGGACTAGCGGCAATGAGCAGTTCTTC.

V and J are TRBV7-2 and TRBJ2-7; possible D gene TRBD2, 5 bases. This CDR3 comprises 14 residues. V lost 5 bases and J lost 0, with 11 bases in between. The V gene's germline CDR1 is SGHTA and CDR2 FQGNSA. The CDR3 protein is CASSPNRGSYEQYF. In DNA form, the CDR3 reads TGTGCCAGCAGCCCAAACCGGGGCTCCTACGAGCAGTACTTC. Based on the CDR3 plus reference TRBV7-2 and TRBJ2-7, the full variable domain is GAGVSQSPSNKVTEKGKDVELRCDPISGHTALYWYRQSLGQGLEFLIYFQGNSAPDKSGLPSDRFSAERTGGSVSTLTIQRTQQEDSAVYLCASSPNRGSYEQYFGPGTRLTVT.

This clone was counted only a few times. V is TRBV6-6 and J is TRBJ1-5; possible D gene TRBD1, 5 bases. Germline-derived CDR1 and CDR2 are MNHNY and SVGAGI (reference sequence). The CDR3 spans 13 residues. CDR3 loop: CAAWRGEGQPQHF. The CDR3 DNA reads TGTGCAGCCTGGAGAGGGGAGGGCCAGCCCCAGCATTTT.

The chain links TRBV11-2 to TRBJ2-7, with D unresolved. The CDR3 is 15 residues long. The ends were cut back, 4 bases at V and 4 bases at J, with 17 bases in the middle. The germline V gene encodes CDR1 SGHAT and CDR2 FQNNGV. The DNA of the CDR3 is TGTGCCAGCAGCTCAATTAGGCATCCCGGGTACGAGCAGTACTTC. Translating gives CASSSIRHPGYEQYF.

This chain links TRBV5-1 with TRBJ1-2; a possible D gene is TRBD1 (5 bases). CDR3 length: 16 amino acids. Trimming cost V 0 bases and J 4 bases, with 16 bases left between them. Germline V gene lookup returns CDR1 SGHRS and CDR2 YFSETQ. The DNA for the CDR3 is TGCGCCAGCAGCTTGGGACAGCCTCCCGGAGGCTATGGCTACACCTTC. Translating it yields CASSLGQPPGGYGYTF.

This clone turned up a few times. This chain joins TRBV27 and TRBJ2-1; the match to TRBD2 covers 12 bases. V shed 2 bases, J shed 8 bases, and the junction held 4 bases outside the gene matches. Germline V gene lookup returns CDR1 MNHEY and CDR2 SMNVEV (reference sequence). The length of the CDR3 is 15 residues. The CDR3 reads CASSLQTSGRDEQFF. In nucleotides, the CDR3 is TGTGCCAGCAGTTTACAGACTAGCGGGAGAGATGAGCAGTTCTTC.

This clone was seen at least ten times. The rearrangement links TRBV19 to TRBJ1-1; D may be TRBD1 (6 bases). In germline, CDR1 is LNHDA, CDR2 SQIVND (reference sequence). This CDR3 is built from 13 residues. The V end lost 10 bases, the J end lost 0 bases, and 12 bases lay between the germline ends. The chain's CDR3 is CATLDRMNTEAFF. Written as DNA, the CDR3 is TGTGCCACCCTCGACAGGATGAACACTGAAGCTTTCTTT.